This T cell receptor (beta chain) was sequenced in a study of blood T cell repertoires in COVID-19. Study summary: Sources were T cells, B-cell-depleted T cells, or PBMCs; the material itself was cDNA or gDNA.

The CDR3 runs 16 residues. The V gene end was trimmed by 0 bases and the J gene end by 5 bases; junction bases not matched to a gene: 10. Germline CDR1 SGHRS, CDR2 YFSETQ. Clones were sequenced by immunoSEQ multiplex PCR, and TCRdb holds only the in-frame ones, with some missing. The sample lists tens of thousands of clones, 80% to 90% occurring once. The chain couples TRBV5-1 to TRBJ2-5, with 7 nucleotides matching TRBD2. The source is a human donor in a cohort sampled during active COVID-19. The sequenced sample consisted of peripheral blood. The CDR3 protein is CASSLEVQRGGETQYF. As DNA, the CDR3 is TGCGCCAGCAGCTTGGAGGTCCAGCGGGGCGGGGAGACCCAGTACTTC.